A selection of T cell receptor beta chains follows, all from one sample in a study of human T cells and chemical hapten exposure. TCRdb reprocessed the RACE reads with MiXCR, giving one entry per CDR3 protein. The sample records tens of thousands of distinct CDR3 sequences, 4.5% to 5.5% being singletons. The sequencing input was whole blood. These receptors came from a human donor in good health. Some clones in this sample may be carry-over from other donors' samples. CDR3s include the opening cysteine and the closing phenylalanine or tryptophan. The order of the fields is clone size, J gene, V gene, D gene, CDR3 DNA, CDR3 protein. D genes are given only for firm matches. Clone size is not always given. Where it is, it says once, few, many or a class for expanded clones.

clone_size: few; j_call: TRBJ1-4; v_call: TRBV5-6; d_call: TRBD1; cdr3_nt: TGTGCCAGCAGCTCCAGGGGGCGGGATGAAAAACTGTTTTTT; cdr3_aa: CASSSRGRDEKLFF
clone_size: many; j_call: TRBJ2-3; v_call: TRBV15; d_call: TRBD2; cdr3_nt: TGTGCCACTGCGGGGGGCCCCGGAGATACGCAGTATTTT; cdr3_aa: CATAGGPGDTQYF
clone_size: few; j_call: TRBJ2-7; v_call: TRBV28; d_call: NA; cdr3_nt: TGTGCCAGCAGTTCCGCGGGTTTCTCCTACGAGCAGTACTTC; cdr3_aa: CASSSAGFSYEQYF
clone_size: many; j_call: TRBJ1-4; v_call: TRBV9; d_call: TRBD1; cdr3_nt: TGTGCCAGCAGCGTAGGAGTCGGACAGGTTGAAAAACTGTTTTTT; cdr3_aa: CASSVGVGQVEKLFF
clone_size: many; j_call: TRBJ1-1; v_call: TRBV4-1; d_call: NA; cdr3_nt: TGCGCCAGCAGCCAAGAGCGGAACACTGAAGCTTTCTTT; cdr3_aa: CASSQERNTEAFF
clone_size: NA; j_call: TRBJ2-7; v_call: TRBV18; d_call: TRBD1; cdr3_nt: TGTGCCAGCTCACCGCCCGGGACAGGGGTTCTCTACGAGCAGTACTTC; cdr3_aa: CASSPPGTGVLYEQYF
clone_size: many; j_call: TRBJ2-3; v_call: TRBV5-4; d_call: TRBD2; cdr3_nt: TGTGCCAGCAGCCATCTTAGCGGGGGGACGATTGAGACGCAGTATTTT; cdr3_aa: CASSHLSGGTIETQYF
clone_size: few; j_call: TRBJ1-3; v_call: TRBV18; d_call: NA; cdr3_nt: TGTGCCAGCTCACCGAGGGGAAACACCATATATTTT; cdr3_aa: CASSPRGNTIYF
clone_size: many; j_call: TRBJ1-1; v_call: TRBV5-1; d_call: NA; cdr3_nt: TGCGCCAGCAGCTCGCAAACAGCAGGGATCAGTGAAGCTTTCTTT; cdr3_aa: CASSSQTAGISEAFF
clone_size: many; j_call: TRBJ2-1; v_call: TRBV13; d_call: NA; cdr3_nt: TGTGCCAGCAGCCCTCCGGGACCGAAAAGCGATGAGCAGTTCTTC; cdr3_aa: CASSPPGPKSDEQFF
clone_size: many; j_call: TRBJ1-2; v_call: TRBV6-5; d_call: NA; cdr3_nt: TGTGCCAGCAGTTACTCGTCAGGGAGCTATGGCTACACCTTC; cdr3_aa: CASSYSSGSYGYTF
clone_size: few; j_call: TRBJ1-1; v_call: TRBV6-4; d_call: NA; cdr3_nt: TGTGCCGGTCGGGCCCGGCACTCCGACATCTGGAACACTGAAGCTTTCTTT; cdr3_aa: CAGRARHSDIWNTEAFF
clone_size: many; j_call: TRBJ1-5; v_call: TRBV28; d_call: NA; cdr3_nt: TGTGCCAGCACCAGCGACTGGGACAATAGCAATCAGCCCCAGCATTTT; cdr3_aa: CASTSDWDNSNQPQHF
clone_size: many; j_call: TRBJ2-7; v_call: TRBV12-3/TRBV12-4; d_call: TRBD1; cdr3_nt: TGTGCCAGCAGTTCGGGAGGACAGGGGCGCGAGCAGTACTTC; cdr3_aa: CASSSGGQGREQYF
clone_size: many; j_call: TRBJ2-1; v_call: TRBV11-2; d_call: NA; cdr3_nt: TGTGCCAGCAGCTTAGATCCCGGTGTTGGTGAGCAGTTCTTC; cdr3_aa: CASSLDPGVGEQFF
clone_size: NA; j_call: TRBJ1-1; v_call: TRBV6-2/TRBV6-3; d_call: TRBD1; cdr3_nt: TGTGCCAGCAGTTTGTGGACAGGCCACACTGAAGCTTTCTTT; cdr3_aa: CASSLWTGHTEAFF
clone_size: NA; j_call: TRBJ1-3; v_call: TRBV9; d_call: NA; cdr3_nt: TGTGCCAGCAGCGTATTTACAGGGCCTGGAAACACCATATATTTT; cdr3_aa: CASSVFTGPGNTIYF
clone_size: NA; j_call: TRBJ1-2; v_call: TRBV7-2; d_call: NA; cdr3_nt: TGTGCCAGCAGCTTGGCTGGCTACTATGGCTACACCTTC; cdr3_aa: CASSLAGYYGYTF
clone_size: few; j_call: TRBJ1-1; v_call: TRBV11-2; d_call: NA; cdr3_nt: TGTGCCAGCAGCTTAGTGGGGGGCAAACTGGGCACTGAAGCTTTCTTT; cdr3_aa: CASSLVGGKLGTEAFF
clone_size: many; j_call: TRBJ2-5; v_call: TRBV6-1; d_call: NA; cdr3_nt: TGTGCCAGCAGCGGGAGTGCCGGGGAGACCCAGTACTTC; cdr3_aa: CASSGSAGETQYF
clone_size: few; j_call: TRBJ1-2; v_call: TRBV28; d_call: TRBD1; cdr3_nt: TGTGCCAGTACCACGGGACAGGGAGGCTATGGCTACACCTTC; cdr3_aa: CASTTGQGGYGYTF
clone_size: many; j_call: TRBJ2-2; v_call: TRBV6-2/TRBV6-3; d_call: NA; cdr3_nt: TGTGCCAGCAGTTACGCAGCGGGACAACCGAACACCGGGGAGCTGTTTTTT; cdr3_aa: CASSYAAGQPNTGELFF
clone_size: many; j_call: TRBJ2-3; v_call: TRBV27; d_call: NA; cdr3_nt: TGTGCCAGCAGTGCCACAGGGTCGGCAGCAGATACGCAGTATTTT; cdr3_aa: CASSATGSAADTQYF
clone_size: many; j_call: TRBJ1-1; v_call: TRBV28; d_call: NA; cdr3_nt: TGTGCCAGCAGTTCCCCGCTACAGAACACTGAAGCTTTCTTT; cdr3_aa: CASSSPLQNTEAFF
clone_size: many; j_call: TRBJ1-5; v_call: TRBV9; d_call: TRBD1; cdr3_nt: TGTGCCAGCAGCGTGGGACAGGGGAATCAGCCCCAGCATTTT; cdr3_aa: CASSVGQGNQPQHF
clone_size: many; j_call: TRBJ1-6; v_call: TRBV18; d_call: TRBD1; cdr3_nt: TGTGCCAGCTCACAATTGGACAGGGGGGATTCACCCCTCCACTTT; cdr3_aa: CASSQLDRGDSPLHF